Given below is one T cell receptor (beta chain) in context. This clone's antigen is unknown. Per-nucleotide qualities are absent, and no much larger clonotype sits a single base away. TCRbeta CDR3 regions were amplified from genomic DNA by means of the immunoSEQ Assay, a bias-controlled multiplex PCR. In the source study's methods: The number of nucleated cells in each sample was estimated from the amplification of reference gene primers within the assay. To quantify the absolute abundance of each unique TCRbeta CDR3 rearrangement, sequence reads were collapsed and filtered. For each sample, productive Simpson clonality was calculated by taking the square root of Simpson's diversity index across productive rearrangements. Imported from immuneACCESS, the table was reduced by TCRdb to in-frame sequences with V and J called. These copies leave out some clones; in studies compared against another copy, an unresolved V gene accounts for under half, and the cause of the remainder is not known. V and J calls and clone size follow that table, whereas D and trimming were derived from the DNA. The table for this sample lists fewer than 250,000 clones; roughly 80% of them were counted only once. The top ten clones comprise about an eighth of the sample.

Collaborating institutions collected whole blood in K2EDTA tubes following their own protocols. For TCRbeta analysis, collaborators shipped samples in one of three forms: frozen whole blood, isolated PBMCs, or DNA extracted from either of those sample types. This entry belongs to a study of blood T cell repertoires in COVID-19 (dated by TCRdb to between 2020 and 2021). In terms of the full investigation: Collaborator samples came from the United States, Italy and Spain and covered acute and convalescent phases of COVID-19. The prospective study material was composed of cDNA or gDNA derived from T cells, B-cell-depleted T cells, or PBMCs. The dataset comprised deeply sampled blood TCRbeta repertoires from subjects exposed to, actively infected with, or recovered from COVID-19. The repertoires were released in a freely available public database meant as a resource for research on the immune response to SARS-CoV-2. Samples came from the ongoing ImmuneRACE study (first 160 participants) plus 1,254 subjects from 6 global collaborators. The sample metadata nearly always contained a de-identified subject ID, COVID-19 status, age in years and sex. Where available, HLA class I and class II types were obtained from metadata supplied by the sample provider rather than from assay-based typing. Broader findings and caveats from the paper: Clinical and demographic metadata were provided uncurated, with the amount varying by source and participant.

The junction shows trimming of 0 bases on V and 5 bases on J, plus 11 bases between the germline ends. There are 15 amino acids in the CDR3, from cysteine to phenylalanine inclusive. Just CDR3 DNA is preserved here, 45 bases in frame from base 1. Via the germline V gene, CDR1 is SGHRS and CDR2 YFSETQ. This clonotype originated in a woman aged 45-59 years with acute or convalescent COVID-19. The sample comprised peripheral blood. The rearrangement joined TRBV5-1 to TRBJ1-4; TRBD1 is a weak D gene call, 5 bases matching. Read as DNA, the sequence is TGCGCCAGCAGCTTGGCCGCCAGGGTCAATGAAAAACTGTTTTTT. Its translation is CASSLAARVNEKLFF. Full variable domain (CDR3 extended with the reference TRBV5-1 and TRBJ1-4 proteins): KAGVTQTPRYLIKTRGQQVTLSCSPISGHRSVSWYQQTPGQGLQFLFEYFSETQRNKGNFPGRFSGRQFSNSRSEMNVSTLELGDSALYLCASSLAARVNEKLFFGSGTQLSVL.